The 32 T cell receptor beta chains listed next were all sequenced from one sample in a study of T cell responses to AZD1222 COVID-19 vaccine. Method: immunoSEQ multiplex PCR; TCRdb's copy keeps in-frame clones and lacks some. The repertoire holds tens of thousands of clones, with approximately 80% as singletons. The sample was peripheral blood, taken on day 0 of AZD1222 vaccination. All receptors come from an adult in good health.

The chain is built from TRBV7-9 and TRBJ2-7; TRBD2 matches at 8 bases. V shed 5 bases, J shed 7 bases, and the junction held 13 bases outside the gene matches. The CDR3 covers 15 residues. Germline V gene sequence: CDR1 SEHNR, CDR2 FQNEAQ (reference sequence). The CDR3 sequence is CASSPRGGGSIEQYF. DNA of the CDR3: TGTGCCAGCAGCCCCCGGGGGGGCGGCAGCATAGAGCAGTACTTC.

In this sample, this clone turned up a few times. This chain uses TRBV10-2 with TRBJ1-6, with D tentatively TRBD1 (5 bases). There are 14 residues in the CDR3. Per the germline V gene, CDR1 is WSHSY and CDR2 is SAAADI. The germline V and J ends were trimmed by 7 bases and 8 bases, with 15 bases remaining between them. CDR3 DNA sequence: TGCGCCAGCACCCGGGGGGACTCCTATTCACCCCTCCACTTT. Protein: CASTRGDSYSPLHF.

The chain couples TRBV6-5 to TRBJ1-5; D possibly corresponds to TRBD1 (6 bases). V shed 5 bases and J shed 6 bases, with 17 bases lying between them. Germline loops: CDR1 MNHEY, CDR2 SVGAGI. This CDR3 contains 15 residues. This chain's CDR3 is CASSPRGALGQPQHF. DNA for the CDR3: TGTGCCAGCAGTCCACGGGGGGCGCTGGGTCAGCCCCAGCATTTT.

The chain is built from TRBV6-1 and TRBJ1-5, with a weak D call TRBD1 (5 bases). V dropped 1 base and J dropped 6 bases, with 7 bases sitting between them. CDR3 length: 13 residues. CDR1 is MNHNS, CDR2 SASEGT, per germline. As DNA, the CDR3 is TGTGCCAGCAGTGAAGATAGGGGTCAGCCCCAGCATTTT. This translates into CASSEDRGQPQHF.

The chain uses TRBV11-2 and TRBJ2-1; 13 bases map to TRBD2. Germline CDR1 reads SGHAT; CDR2 reads FQNNGV. V trimming: 6 bases; J trimming: 9 bases; junction bases outside the gene matches: 17. The CDR3 is 18 amino acids. This CDR3 is CASRGGGLAGLGFSEQFF. Here the CDR3 DNA reads TGTGCCAGCAGAGGCGGGGGACTAGCGGGACTTGGCTTCAGTGAGCAGTTCTTC.

The CDR3, as DNA: TGCGCCAGCAGCCAACCCGACAGGGGCTCTGGAAACACCATATATTTT. Protein sequence: CASSQPDRGSGNTIYF. The rearrangement uses TRBV4-1 and TRBJ1-3, with 8 bases aligning to TRBD1. The CDR3 runs 16 residues. The germline V gene encodes CDR1 MGHRA and CDR2 YSYEKL. J gave up 0 bases and V 2 bases, and 3 bases lay outside the gene matches.

In this sample, this clone turned up once. This chain connects TRBV24-1 to TRBJ2-3; 7 bases match TRBD2. Germline V gene sequence: CDR1 KGHDR, CDR2 SFDVKD. This CDR3 has 14 residues. V shed 5 bases, J shed 3 bases, and the junction held 4 bases outside the gene matches. The CDR3 loop is CATSGREGTDTQYF. The CDR3 bases are TGTGCCACCAGTGGAAGGGAGGGAACAGATACGCAGTATTTT.

In this sample, this clone turned up many times. The chain employs TRBV4-2 and TRBJ2-7; 11 bases fit TRBD2. CDR1 LGHNA and CDR2 YNFKEQ come from the germline V gene. There are 17 residues in the CDR3. The V gene end was trimmed by 0 bases and the J gene end by 2 bases; junction bases not matched to a gene: 6. This CDR3 reads CASSQDSGLAGTYEQYF. The CDR3 DNA follows: TGTGCCAGCAGCCAAGACTCCGGACTAGCGGGCACCTACGAGCAGTACTTC.

The V and J genes are TRBV9 and TRBJ1-1; D not resolved. Per the germline V gene, CDR1 is SGDLS and CDR2 is YYNGEE. Trimming removed 3 bases from V and 5 bases from J, with 8 bases in between. The CDR3 spans 12 residues. In DNA form, the CDR3 reads TGTGCCAGCAGCGGGGTGGAAACTGAAGCTTTCTTT. Its protein product is CASSGVETEAFF.

This chain connects TRBV6-5 to TRBJ1-1, with no clear D. From germline, CDR1 is MNHEY and CDR2 SVGAGI. Deletions cut 6 bases from V and 5 bases from J, with 16 bases between. The CDR3 spans 14 residues. The CDR3 bases are TGTGCCAGCAGCCGTGTAAGAGCGGAAACTGAAGCTTTCTTT. Translation: CASSRVRAETEAFF.

This clone was found once. The genes are TRBV5-4 and TRBJ2-1; 9 bases line up with TRBD1. This CDR3 is built from 15 residues. CDR1 SGHNT and CDR2 YYREEE come from the germline V gene (reference sequence). With V trimmed by 4 bases and J by 5 bases, 7 bases remained unmatched. The CDR3 spells CASSREDRGDNEQFF. Here the CDR3 DNA reads TGTGCCAGCAGCCGTGAGGACAGGGGTGACAATGAGCAGTTCTTC.

The chain employs TRBV24-1 and TRBJ1-1, with D possibly TRBD1 on 6 matching bases. The CDR3 has 13 residues. V lost 3 bases and J lost 8, with 12 bases in between. CDR1 is KGHDR, CDR2 SFDVKD, per germline. CDR3 in amino acids: CATSDPYRAEAFF. CDR3 in DNA: TGTGCCACCAGTGATCCTTACAGGGCAGAAGCTTTCTTT.

Only one count was recorded for this clone. The chain is built from TRBV7-8 and TRBJ1-5; no clear D gene. Germline V gene lookup returns CDR1 SGHVS and CDR2 FQNEAQ. V was trimmed by 5 bases and J by 6 bases, leaving 17 bases between them. The CDR3 has 15 amino acids. CDR3 sequence (DNA): TGTGCCAGCAGCCCCTCCGTCGGTCGGGGTCAGCCCCAGCATTTT. Residues: CASSPSVGRGQPQHF.

This chain connects TRBV7-9 to TRBJ2-3; 8 positions match TRBD1. CDR1 and CDR2 (germline): SEHNR, FQNEAQ (reference sequence). The CDR3 length is 12 residues. V shed 4 bases and J 8 bases; nucleotides not matched to a gene: 2. CDR3: CASSYTGGTQYF. Here the CDR3 DNA reads TGTGCCAGCAGCTACACAGGGGGTACGCAGTATTTT.

The table lists this clone with a few counts. A read error may account for a junction end that differs from germline. The chain uses TRBV7-6 and TRBJ2-1, with 7 bases that match TRBD2. Germline V gives CDR1 SGHVS, CDR2 FNYEAQ. The CDR3 has 15 residues. The CDR3 DNA reads as TGTGCCAGCAGCCTAGCCACTAGCGCTGTCAATGAGCAGTTCTTC. Translation: CASSLATSAVNEQFF. Drawing the rest from reference TRBV7-6 and TRBJ2-1, the complete variable domain is GAGVSQSPRYKVTKRGQDVALRCDPISGHVSLYWYRQALGQGPEFLTYFNYEAQQDKSGLPNDRFSAERPEGSISTLTIQRTEQRDSAMYRCASSLATSAVNEQFFGPGTRLTVL.

The rearrangement links TRBV6-5 to TRBJ1-5; no firm D call. The CDR3 loop spans 15 amino acids. The germline gives CDR1 MNHEY, CDR2 SVGAGI. Trimming left V 6 bases short and J 4 bases short, with 16 bases between. The CDR3 sequence: CASRQGGRVNQPQHF. In DNA form, the CDR3 reads TGTGCCAGCAGACAAGGAGGGAGGGTGAATCAGCCCCAGCATTTT.

Only a few counts were recorded for this clone. The chain joins TRBV30 to TRBJ2-5; TRBD2 aligns across 10 bases. CDR3 size: 15 residues. Germline CDR1 and CDR2: GTSNPN and SVGIG (reference sequence). J was trimmed by 5 bases and V by 1 base; bases with no gene match: 7. CDR3 coding DNA: TGTGCCTGGAGTGCGCTAGCGGGAGTGGGGGAGACCCAGTACTTC. This translates into CAWSALAGVGETQYF.

The rearrangement links TRBV30 to TRBJ1-1; a possible D gene is TRBD1 (5 bases). The germline V gene has CDR1 GTSNPN and CDR2 SVGIG (reference sequence). Between the trimmed V and J ends, which lost 0 bases and 5 bases, there was a span of 10 bases. There are 13 residues in the CDR3. This CDR3 reads CAWSVGAWTEAFF. For the CDR3, the DNA is TGTGCCTGGAGTGTTGGGGCATGGACTGAAGCTTTCTTT.

This clone was seen a handful of times. This chain connects TRBV12-5 to TRBJ1-1, with 9 bases identical to TRBD1. The CDR3 has 15 residues. The J segment lost 4 bases and the V segment lost 6 bases, leaving 9 bases of the junction unmatched. The germline V gene encodes CDR1 LGHNT and CDR2 FRNRAP. CDR3 amino acids: CASGPRDRVGTEAFF. The CDR3 coding sequence is TGTGCTAGTGGGCCCAGGGACAGGGTGGGCACTGAAGCTTTCTTT.

J is TRBJ2-3 and V is TRBV5-1; TRBD2 matches 7 bases. With 4 bases clipped from V and 0 bases from J, the junction kept 8 bases outside the gene matches. Germline values: CDR1 SGHRS, CDR2 YFSETQ. The CDR3 is 16 residues long. The CDR3 DNA follows: TGCGCCAGCAGCACCGGGGCTAGCGGAAGCACAGATACGCAGTATTTT. Protein: CASSTGASGSTDTQYF.

The chain couples TRBV5-6 to TRBJ2-5, with a weak D call TRBD2 (6 bases). Germline-derived CDR1 and CDR2 are SGHDT and YYEEEE. The CDR3 length is 16 residues. The V end lost 2 bases, the J end lost 4 bases, and 18 bases lay between the germline ends. The CDR3 loop reads CASSFMGTEGRETQYF. The CDR3 nucleotides read TGTGCCAGCAGCTTTATGGGGACGGAGGGACGAGAGACCCAGTACTTC.

V and J are TRBV19 and TRBJ1-5; 8 bases align to TRBD1. The J segment lost 2 bases and the V segment lost 5 bases, leaving 2 bases of the junction unmatched. This CDR3 comprises 14 residues. Germline CDR1 is LNHDA and CDR2 is SQIVND (reference sequence). In DNA, the CDR3 is TGTGCCAGTAGTCCGGGACAGGGCAATCAGCCCCAGCATTTT. As protein: CASSPGQGNQPQHF.

The V and J genes are TRBV27 and TRBJ2-7; weak D call: TRBD2 (5 bases). Germline CDR1 reads MNHEY; CDR2 reads SMNVEV (reference sequence). Trimming removed 0 bases at V and 3 bases at J, with 12 bases between. The CDR3 extends over 15 amino acids. The CDR3 region is CASSLSWTGDYEQYF. The CDR3 DNA reads TGTGCCAGCAGTTTATCGTGGACTGGCGACTACGAGCAGTACTTC.

This chain connects TRBV19 to TRBJ2-3; 8 bases match TRBD2. Germline CDR1 reads LNHDA; CDR2 reads SQIVND (reference sequence). The J segment lost 0 bases and the V segment lost 6 bases, leaving 8 bases of the junction unmatched. The CDR3 consists of 16 residues. CDR3 DNA sequence: TGTGCCAGTAGCACCCGAGGCGGGGGGAGCACAGATACGCAGTATTTT. Translation gives CASSTRGGGSTDTQYF.

The chain joins TRBV7-2 to TRBJ2-3, with D uncertain. The CDR3 sequence is 16 residues long. Trimming took 5 bases from V and 2 from J, leaving 17 bases between them. Per germline, CDR1 SGHTA and CDR2 FQGNSA. In DNA, the CDR3 is TGTGCCAGCAGCCGGAGCCCGGGCCCACCCACAGATACGCAGTATTTT. Encoded protein: CASSRSPGPPTDTQYF.

The table lists this clone with a few counts. The V gene is TRBV27, the J gene TRBJ1-6; no firm D call. The CDR3 contains 12 residues. Trimming pared 2 bases from V and 5 bases from J, leaving 1 base between. Germline values: CDR1 MNHEY, CDR2 SMNVEV (reference sequence). CDR3 coding DNA: TGTGCCAGCAGTTTAAATAATTCACCCCTCCACTTT. Translating gives CASSLNNSPLHF.

This chain links TRBV18 with TRBJ2-3, with TRBD1 matching over 9 bases. V shed 5 bases and J 2 bases; nucleotides not matched to a gene: 8. Germline-derived CDR1 and CDR2 are KGHSH and LQKENI. The length of the CDR3 is 16 residues. The CDR3 DNA reads TGTGCCAGCTCAACTGGGACAGGGAAAAACACAGATACGCAGTATTTT. This translates into CASSTGTGKNTDTQYF.

V is TRBV11-2 and J is TRBJ1-1, with D uncertain. The CDR3 totals 12 residues. Germline assignment: CDR1 SGHAT and CDR2 FQNNGV. Trimming left V 5 bases short and J 11 bases short, with 15 bases between. The CDR3 nucleotides are TGTGCCAGCAGCCCTCGCGGGTTGAGTGCTTTCTTT. Translation gives CASSPRGLSAFF.

The chain employs TRBV5-4 and TRBJ2-7, with 12 bases that match TRBD2. The CDR3 length is 15 residues. The V gene end was trimmed by 4 bases and the J gene end by 5 bases; junction bases not matched to a gene: 7. Germline CDR1 reads SGHNT; CDR2 reads YYREEE (reference sequence). CDR3: CASSGRLAGDHEQYF. The CDR3 DNA reads TGTGCCAGCAGCGGGAGACTAGCGGGGGACCACGAGCAGTACTTC.

The chain links TRBV6-2 or TRBV6-3 to TRBJ2-3; perhaps TRBD2 as D (5 bases). This CDR3 region has 15 residues. Trimming stripped 6 bases from V and 0 bases from J, with 13 bases between. The germline V gene has CDR1 MNHEY and CDR2 SVGEGT. CDR3 nucleotides: TGTGCCAGCAGCCTGACTACTACTAGCACAGATACGCAGTATTTT. Translation gives CASSLTTTSTDTQYF.

This chain uses TRBV30 with TRBJ2-1, with 7 bases lining up with TRBD1. The CDR3 is 13 residues long. CDR1 is GTSNPN, CDR2 SVGIG, per germline (reference sequence). J lost 7 bases, V lost 3 bases, and 6 bases had no gene match. The CDR3 DNA sequence: TGTGCCTGGAGCCGACAGGGACCGAATGAGCAGTTCTTC. It encodes CAWSRQGPNEQFF.

J is TRBJ2-1 and V is TRBV2, with TRBD2 as a possible D gene (6 bases). Trimming cost V 3 bases and J 1 base, with 10 bases left between them. This CDR3 contains 15 residues. Germline values: CDR1 SNHLY, CDR2 FYNNEI. The CDR3 DNA is TGTGCCAGCAGTGAGTCCGGGAGTTCCTACAATGAGCAGTTCTTC. This sequence encodes CASSESGSSYNEQFF. The complete variable domain, with remaining parts taken from reference TRBV2 and TRBJ2-1, reads EPEVTQTPSHQVTQMGQEVILRCVPISNHLYFYWYRQILGQKVEFLVSFYNNEISEKSEIFDDQFSVERPDGSNFTLKIRSTKLEDSAMYFCASSESGSSYNEQFFGPGTRLTVL.